Included here is one T cell receptor (beta chain) sequence, with context. Its antigen is undetermined. The sample is drawn from a study of spatial heterogeneity in lung cancer. About the research overall: TCR and UMI combinations that were unique each appeared, on average, more than ten times in raw reads. Study-level results: Counts of expanded intratumoral alpha and beta TCRs tracked tumor mutation counts.

Time point meaning: sample taken at primary tumor resection. Samples were donated by 72 untreated early-stage non-small cell lung cancer patients. TCRdb redid the calling of the 5' RACE reads with MiXCR, one entry per CDR3 protein. The sample consists of about 9,200 distinct CDR3 sequences, roughly half of them appearing once. Trimming pared 5 bases from V and 5 bases from J, leaving 12 bases between. In germline, CDR1 is MNHNY, CDR2 SVGAGI (reference sequence). CDR3 length equals 13 residues. The origin of this receptor is a female donor with early-stage non-small cell lung cancer. The chain joins TRBV6-6 to TRBJ2-5, with D tentatively TRBD1 or TRBD2 (5 bases each). The starting material was lung tumor tissue, obtained at surgery. CDR3 sequence reads: CASSEGIGETQYF. The DNA for the CDR3 is TGTGCCAGCAGTGAGGGGATAGGGGAGACCCAGTACTTC.